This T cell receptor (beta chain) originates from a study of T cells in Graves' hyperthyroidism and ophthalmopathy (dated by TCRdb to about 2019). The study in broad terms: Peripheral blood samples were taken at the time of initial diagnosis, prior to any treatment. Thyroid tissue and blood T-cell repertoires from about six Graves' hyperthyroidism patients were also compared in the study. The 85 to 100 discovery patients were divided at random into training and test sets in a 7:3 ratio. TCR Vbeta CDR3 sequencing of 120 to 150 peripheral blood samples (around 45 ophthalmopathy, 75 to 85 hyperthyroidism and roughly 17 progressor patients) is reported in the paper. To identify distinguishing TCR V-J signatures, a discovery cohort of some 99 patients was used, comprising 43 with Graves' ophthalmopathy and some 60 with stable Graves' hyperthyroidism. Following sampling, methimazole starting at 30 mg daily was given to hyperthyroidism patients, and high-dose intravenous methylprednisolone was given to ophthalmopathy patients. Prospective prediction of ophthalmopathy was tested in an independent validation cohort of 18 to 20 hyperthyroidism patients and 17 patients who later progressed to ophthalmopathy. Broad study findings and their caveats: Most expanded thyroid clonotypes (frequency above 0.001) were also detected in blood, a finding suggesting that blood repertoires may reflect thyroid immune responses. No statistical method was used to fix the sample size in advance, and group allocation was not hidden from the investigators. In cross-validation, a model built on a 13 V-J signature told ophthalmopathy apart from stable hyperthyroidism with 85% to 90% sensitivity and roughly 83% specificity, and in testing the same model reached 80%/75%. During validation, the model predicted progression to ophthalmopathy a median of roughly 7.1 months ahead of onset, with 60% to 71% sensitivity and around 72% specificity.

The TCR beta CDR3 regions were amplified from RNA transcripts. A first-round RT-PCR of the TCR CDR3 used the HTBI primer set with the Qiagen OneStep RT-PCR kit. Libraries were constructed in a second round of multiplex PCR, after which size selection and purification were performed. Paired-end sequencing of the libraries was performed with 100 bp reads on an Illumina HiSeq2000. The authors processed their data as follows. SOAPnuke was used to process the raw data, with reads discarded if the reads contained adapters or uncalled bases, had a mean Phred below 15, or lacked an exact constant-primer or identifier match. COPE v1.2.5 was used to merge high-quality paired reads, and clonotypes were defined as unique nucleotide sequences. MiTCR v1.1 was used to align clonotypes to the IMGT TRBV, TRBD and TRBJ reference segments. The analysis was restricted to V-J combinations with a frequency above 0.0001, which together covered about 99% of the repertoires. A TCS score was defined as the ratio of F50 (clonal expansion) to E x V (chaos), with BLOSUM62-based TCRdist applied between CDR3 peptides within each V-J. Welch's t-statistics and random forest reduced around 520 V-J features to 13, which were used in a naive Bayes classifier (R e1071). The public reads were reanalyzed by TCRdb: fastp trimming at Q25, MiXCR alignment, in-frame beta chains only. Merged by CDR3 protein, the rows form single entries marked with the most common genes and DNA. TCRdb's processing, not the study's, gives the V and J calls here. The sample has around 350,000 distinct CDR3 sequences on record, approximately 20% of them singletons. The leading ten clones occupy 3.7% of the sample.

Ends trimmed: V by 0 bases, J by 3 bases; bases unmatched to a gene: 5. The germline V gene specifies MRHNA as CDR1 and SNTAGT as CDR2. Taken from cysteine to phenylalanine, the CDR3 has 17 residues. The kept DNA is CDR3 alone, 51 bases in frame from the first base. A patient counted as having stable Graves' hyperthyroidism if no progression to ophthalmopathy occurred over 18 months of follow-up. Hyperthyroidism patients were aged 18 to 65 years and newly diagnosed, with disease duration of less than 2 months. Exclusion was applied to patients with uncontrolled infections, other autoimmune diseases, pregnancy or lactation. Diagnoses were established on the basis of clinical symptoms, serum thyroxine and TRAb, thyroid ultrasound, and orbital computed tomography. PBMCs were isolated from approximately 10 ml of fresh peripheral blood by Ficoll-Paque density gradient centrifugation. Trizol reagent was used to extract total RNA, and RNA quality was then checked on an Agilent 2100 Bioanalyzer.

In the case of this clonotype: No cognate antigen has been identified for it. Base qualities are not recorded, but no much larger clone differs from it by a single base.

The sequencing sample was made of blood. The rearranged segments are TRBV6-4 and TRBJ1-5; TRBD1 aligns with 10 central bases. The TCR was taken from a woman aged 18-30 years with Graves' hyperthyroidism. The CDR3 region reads CASSDSDRGSDNQPQHF. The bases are TGTGCCAGCAGTGACTCGGACAGGGGGTCGGACAATCAGCCCCAGCATTTT.